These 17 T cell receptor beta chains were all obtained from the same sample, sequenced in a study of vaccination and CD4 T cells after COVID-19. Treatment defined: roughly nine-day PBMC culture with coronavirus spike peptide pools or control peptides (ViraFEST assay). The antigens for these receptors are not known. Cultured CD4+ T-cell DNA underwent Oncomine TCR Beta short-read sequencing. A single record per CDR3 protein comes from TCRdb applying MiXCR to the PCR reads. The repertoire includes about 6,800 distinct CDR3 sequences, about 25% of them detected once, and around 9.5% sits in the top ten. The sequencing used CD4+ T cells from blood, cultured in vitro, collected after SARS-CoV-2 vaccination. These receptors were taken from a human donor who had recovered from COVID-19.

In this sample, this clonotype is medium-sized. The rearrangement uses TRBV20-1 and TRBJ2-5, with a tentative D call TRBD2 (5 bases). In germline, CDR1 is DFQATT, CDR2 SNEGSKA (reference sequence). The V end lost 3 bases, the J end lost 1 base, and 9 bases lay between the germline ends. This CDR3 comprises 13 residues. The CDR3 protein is CSASLEAQETQYF. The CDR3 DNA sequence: TGCAGTGCTAGTCTGGAGGCCCAAGAGACCCAGTACTTC.

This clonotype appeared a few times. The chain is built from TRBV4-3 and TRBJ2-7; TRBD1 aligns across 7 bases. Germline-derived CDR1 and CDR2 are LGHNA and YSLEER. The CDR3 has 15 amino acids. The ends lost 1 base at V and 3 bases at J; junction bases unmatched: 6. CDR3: CASSQARQGSYEQYF. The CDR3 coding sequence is TGCGCCAGCAGCCAAGCCAGACAGGGCAGCTACGAGCAGTACTTC.

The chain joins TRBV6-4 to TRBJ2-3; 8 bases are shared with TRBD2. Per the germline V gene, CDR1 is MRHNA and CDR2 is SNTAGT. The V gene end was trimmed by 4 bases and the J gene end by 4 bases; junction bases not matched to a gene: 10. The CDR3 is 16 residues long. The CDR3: CASSVVASGGADTQYF. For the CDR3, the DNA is TGTGCCAGCAGTGTAGTGGCGAGCGGGGGTGCAGATACGCAGTATTTT.

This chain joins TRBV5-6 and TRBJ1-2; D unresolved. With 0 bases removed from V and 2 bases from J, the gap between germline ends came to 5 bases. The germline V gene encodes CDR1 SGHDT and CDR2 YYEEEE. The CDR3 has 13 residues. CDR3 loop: CASSLGGNYGYTF. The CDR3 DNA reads TGTGCCAGCAGCTTGGGAGGAAACTATGGCTACACCTTC.

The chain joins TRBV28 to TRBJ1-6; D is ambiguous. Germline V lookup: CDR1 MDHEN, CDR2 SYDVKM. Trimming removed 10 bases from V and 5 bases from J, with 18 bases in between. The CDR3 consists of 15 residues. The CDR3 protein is CATKGRRRDNSPLHF. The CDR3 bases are TGTGCCACCAAAGGGCGGCGACGGGATAATTCACCCCTCCACTTT.

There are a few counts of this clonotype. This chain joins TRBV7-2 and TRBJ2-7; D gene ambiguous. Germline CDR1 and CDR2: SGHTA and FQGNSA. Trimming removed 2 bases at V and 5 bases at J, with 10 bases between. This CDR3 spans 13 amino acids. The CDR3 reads CASSLRRQDEQYF. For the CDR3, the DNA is TGTGCCAGCAGCTTAAGGCGTCAGGACGAGCAGTACTTC.

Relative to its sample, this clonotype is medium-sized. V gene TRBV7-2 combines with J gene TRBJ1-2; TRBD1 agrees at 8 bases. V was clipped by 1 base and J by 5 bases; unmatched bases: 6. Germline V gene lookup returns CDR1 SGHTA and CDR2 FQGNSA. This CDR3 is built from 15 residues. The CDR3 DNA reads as TGTGCCAGCAGCTTAGAACAGGGGGAAGGTTATGGCTACACCTTC. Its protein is CASSLEQGEGYGYTF.

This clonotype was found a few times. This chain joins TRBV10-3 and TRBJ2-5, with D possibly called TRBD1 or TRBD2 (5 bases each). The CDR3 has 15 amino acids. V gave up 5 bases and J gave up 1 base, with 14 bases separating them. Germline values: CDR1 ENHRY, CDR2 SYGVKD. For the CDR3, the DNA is TGTGCCATCAGTAAACAGGCTGAGGGCCAAGAGACCCAGTACTTC. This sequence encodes CAISKQAEGQETQYF.

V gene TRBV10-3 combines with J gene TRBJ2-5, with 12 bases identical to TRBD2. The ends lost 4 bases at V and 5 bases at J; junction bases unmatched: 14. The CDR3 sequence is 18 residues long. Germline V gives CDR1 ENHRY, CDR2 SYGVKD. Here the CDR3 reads CAISARLAGEGLGETQYF. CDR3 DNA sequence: TGTGCCATCAGTGCGAGACTAGCGGGAGAAGGACTGGGGGAGACCCAGTACTTC.

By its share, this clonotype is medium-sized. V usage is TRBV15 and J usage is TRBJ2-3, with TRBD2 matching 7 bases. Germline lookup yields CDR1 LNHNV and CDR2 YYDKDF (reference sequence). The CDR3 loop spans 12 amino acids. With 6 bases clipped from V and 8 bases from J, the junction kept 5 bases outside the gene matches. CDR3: CATRGLGGTQYF. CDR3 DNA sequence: TGTGCCACCAGAGGACTAGGCGGTACGCAGTATTTT.

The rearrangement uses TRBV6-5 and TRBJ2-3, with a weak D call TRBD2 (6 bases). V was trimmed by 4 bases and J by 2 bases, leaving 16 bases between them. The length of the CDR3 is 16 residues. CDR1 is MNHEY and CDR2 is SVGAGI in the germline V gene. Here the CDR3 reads CASSSTWRGFTDTQYF. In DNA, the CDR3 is TGTGCCAGCAGTTCCACCTGGCGGGGTTTCACAGATACGCAGTATTTT.

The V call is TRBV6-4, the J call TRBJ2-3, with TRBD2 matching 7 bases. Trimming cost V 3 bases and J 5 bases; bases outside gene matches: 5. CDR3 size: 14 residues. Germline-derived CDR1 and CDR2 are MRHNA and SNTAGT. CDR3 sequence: CASSEGGGGDTQYF. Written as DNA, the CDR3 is TGTGCCAGCAGTGAAGGCGGGGGTGGAGATACGCAGTATTTT.

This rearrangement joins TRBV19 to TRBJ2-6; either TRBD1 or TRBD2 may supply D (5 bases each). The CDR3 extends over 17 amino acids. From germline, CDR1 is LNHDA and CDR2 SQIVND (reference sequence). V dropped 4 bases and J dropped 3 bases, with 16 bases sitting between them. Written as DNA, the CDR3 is TGTGCCAGTAGTAAATCCTCGGGGCTTAGTGGGGCCAACGTCCTGACTTTC. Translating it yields CASSKSSGLSGANVLTF.

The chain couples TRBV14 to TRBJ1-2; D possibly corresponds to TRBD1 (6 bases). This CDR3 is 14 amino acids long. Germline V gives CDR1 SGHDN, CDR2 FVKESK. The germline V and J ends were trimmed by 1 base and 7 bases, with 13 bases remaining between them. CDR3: CASSQARGSFGYTF. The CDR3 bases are TGTGCCAGCAGCCAAGCCAGGGGTTCGTTTGGCTACACCTTC.

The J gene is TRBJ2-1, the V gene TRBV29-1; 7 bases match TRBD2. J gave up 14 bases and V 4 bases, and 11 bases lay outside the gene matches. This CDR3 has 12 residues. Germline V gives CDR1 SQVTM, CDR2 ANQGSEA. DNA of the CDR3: TGCAGCGTTGTGCTAGCGGAGAGGGATAAGTTCTTC. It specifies CSVVLAERDKFF.

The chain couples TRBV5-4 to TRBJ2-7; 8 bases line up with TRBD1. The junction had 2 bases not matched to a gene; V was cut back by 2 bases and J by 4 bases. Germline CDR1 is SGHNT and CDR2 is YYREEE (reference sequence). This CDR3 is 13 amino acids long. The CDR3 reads CASSFDRGYEQYF. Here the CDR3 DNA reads TGTGCCAGCAGCTTCGACAGGGGATACGAGCAGTACTTC. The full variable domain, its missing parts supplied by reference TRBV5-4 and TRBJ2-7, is ETGVTQSPTHLIKTRGQQVTLRCSSQSGHNTVSWYQQALGQGPQFIFQYYREEENGRGNFPPRFSGLQFPNYSSELNVNALELDDSALYLCASSFDRGYEQYFGPGTRLTVT.

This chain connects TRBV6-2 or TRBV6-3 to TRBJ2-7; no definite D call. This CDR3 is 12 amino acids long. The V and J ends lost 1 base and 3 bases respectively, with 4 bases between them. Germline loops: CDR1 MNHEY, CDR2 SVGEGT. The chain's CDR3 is CASSYYSYEQYF. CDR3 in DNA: TGTGCCAGCAGTTACTACAGCTACGAGCAGTACTTC.